This T cell receptor beta chain is drawn from a study of blood T cell repertoires in COVID-19. Study-level background: COVID-19 samples, acute and convalescent, were from the United States, Italy and Spain. Sources were T cells, B-cell-depleted T cells, or PBMCs; the material itself was cDNA or gDNA.

The CDR3 runs to 16 residues. Trimming removed 4 bases from V and 2 bases from J; junction bases left unmatched: 10. The V gene's germline CDR1 is MGHRA and CDR2 YSYEKL. How the authors handled the data: Reference gene primer amplification in the assay estimated nucleated cell counts. The repertoire was sequenced with immunoSEQ multiplex PCR; TCRdb's copy has only in-frame clones and lacks some. Clone size and the V and J calls come from that table; the DNA yielded D and trimming. The sample lists around 230,000 clones, 81% occurring once. This TCR was recovered from a woman aged 80 or over with acute or convalescent COVID-19. The rearrangement links TRBV4-1 to TRBJ2-7; 8 positions agree with TRBD2. Sequenced sample: peripheral blood. DNA for the CDR3: TGCGCCAGCAGCCCAGCGACGGGGGGGGTGGCCTACGAGCAGTACTTC. Amino acids: CASSPATGGVAYEQYF.